The next 11 T cell receptor beta chains were all read from a single sample in a study of PD-1 blockade in classical Hodgkin lymphoma. Sequenced by immunoSEQ multiplex PCR; TCRdb stores in-frame clones only, minus some. The data show some 21,000 clones, with approximately 94% seen just once and roughly 6% held by the top ten. Regarding time point: newly diagnosed, previously untreated cHL patient sample. Material: peripheral blood mononuclear cells (PBMCs). All receptors come from a human donor with classical Hodgkin lymphoma.

The chain uses TRBV7-9 and TRBJ2-3; 9 nucleotides match TRBD1. The ends lost 4 bases at V and 1 base at J; junction bases unmatched: 6. This CDR3 contains 16 residues. Germline CDR1 reads SEHNR; CDR2 reads FQNEAQ (reference sequence). The CDR3, as DNA: TGTGCCAGCAGCTCTACAGGGGGCTGGGGCACAGATACGCAGTATTTT. Residues: CASSSTGGWGTDTQYF.

The chain is built from TRBV5-1 and TRBJ2-7; 8 bases match TRBD1. The CDR3 contains 15 residues. CDR1 and CDR2 from the germline V gene are SGHRS and YFSETQ. J was trimmed by 5 bases and V by 4 bases; bases with no gene match: 11. This chain's CDR3 is CASSPVRQGSHEQYF. CDR3 nucleotides: TGCGCCAGCAGCCCCGTCCGACAGGGGTCCCACGAGCAGTACTTC.

The V call is TRBV23-1, the J call TRBJ1-5; tentatively, D is TRBD1 (5 bases). TRBV23-1 falls under the ORF class, with uncertain function. This CDR3 has 16 residues. The ends were cut back, 0 bases at V and 0 bases at J, with 9 bases in the middle. DNA of the CDR3: TGCGCCAGCAGTCAATCAGGAGGGGTTAGCAATCAGCCCCAGCATTTT. Protein product: CASSQSGGVSNQPQHF.

The genes are TRBV4-1 and TRBJ1-6; D ambiguous. Germline CDR1 MGHRA, CDR2 YSYEKL. Trimming removed 1 base at V and 0 bases at J, with 13 bases between. The CDR3 has 18 amino acids. The CDR3 DNA is TGCGCCAGCAGCCAAGGACCCCAGGTGGGCTCCTATAATTCACCCCTCCACTTT. It translates to CASSQGPQVGSYNSPLHF.

This clone was recorded only once. This chain uses TRBV11-1 with TRBJ2-1; D possibly corresponds to TRBD2 (5 bases). Germline V gives CDR1 SGHAT, CDR2 FQDESV (reference sequence). Trimming took off 5 bases at V and 8 bases at J, with 7 bases between the two ends. This CDR3 is built from 11 residues. CDR3 region: CASSLEDEQFF. In nucleotides, the CDR3 is TGTGCCAGCAGCCTGGAGGATGAGCAGTTCTTC.

The chain joins TRBV19 to TRBJ1-1; no definite D call. This CDR3 is built from 15 residues. Deletions cut 2 bases from V and 4 bases from J, with 14 bases between. Germline V gene lookup returns CDR1 LNHDA and CDR2 SQIVND (reference sequence). The CDR3 nucleotides are TGTGCCAGTAGTATAATCGGGGAAGAGGGCACTGAAGCTTTCTTT. The encoded protein is CASSIIGEEGTEAFF.

This rearrangement joins TRBV5-1 to TRBJ2-6; D remains unclear. V lost 2 bases and J lost 0, with 12 bases in between. The germline gives CDR1 SGHRS, CDR2 YFSETQ. CDR3 length: 17 amino acids. In DNA form, the CDR3 reads TGCGCCAGCAGCTTAAACGGCTTCTTCTCTGGGGCCAACGTCCTGACTTTC. It encodes CASSLNGFFSGANVLTF.

V gene TRBV19 combines with J gene TRBJ1-5; D call uncertain. CDR1 is LNHDA, CDR2 SQIVND, per germline (reference sequence). CDR3 length equals 14 residues. V dropped 6 bases and J dropped 0 bases, with 9 bases sitting between them. The DNA of the CDR3 is TGTGCCAGTAGGCCCGGGGTTAGCAATCAGCCCCAGCATTTT. Its protein is CASRPGVSNQPQHF. Using reference TRBV19 and TRBJ1-5 for the parts outside the CDR3, the full variable domain is DGGITQSPKYLFRKEGQNVTLSCEQNLNHDAMYWYRQDPGQGLRLIYYSQIVNDFQKGDIAEGYSVSREKKESFPLTVTSAQKNPTAFYLCASRPGVSNQPQHFGDGTRLSIL.

The rearrangement links TRBV5-1 to TRBJ2-2, with 12 nucleotides matching TRBD2. CDR1 and CDR2 (germline): SGHRS, YFSETQ. This CDR3 has 16 amino acids. The trim removed 0 bases at V and 5 bases at J, leaving 2 bases unmatched. CDR3 sequence (DNA): TGCGCCAGCAGCTTGGGACTAGCGGGGGAGACCGGGGAGCTGTTTTTT. Translation: CASSLGLAGETGELFF.

The chain couples TRBV7-6 to TRBJ2-3; D may match TRBD1 or TRBD2 (6 bases each). Germline CDR1 and CDR2: SGHVS and FNYEAQ. Trimming shortened V by 1 base and J by 6 bases, and 17 bases separated the two germline ends. There are 16 residues in the CDR3. The CDR3 coding sequence is TGTGCCAGCAGCTTAGTAGTTCCGGGGGCGTATGATACGCAGTATTTT. This gives the protein CASSLVVPGAYDTQYF.

J is TRBJ2-7 and V is TRBV5-1; 8 bases line up with TRBD1. The CDR3 loop spans 14 amino acids. Germline V gene sequence: CDR1 SGHRS, CDR2 YFSETQ. V lost 2 bases, J lost 2 bases, and 3 bases stayed unmatched. CDR3 residues: CASSFQGAPYEQYF. The DNA for the CDR3 is TGCGCCAGCAGCTTTCAGGGGGCCCCCTACGAGCAGTACTTC.